These 5 T cell receptor beta chains were sequenced from one sample in a study of response to subunit inactivated influenza vaccine. TCRdb recomputed calls from the RT-PCR reads with MiXCR, one row per CDR3 protein. The table has hundreds of thousands of distinct CDR3 sequences, approximately 24% seen once. The specimen comprised CD4+ T cells sorted from PBMCs, sampled about 5 days after vaccination. Receptors were obtained from a man aged 50 to 60 who received an inactivated influenza vaccine.

This clonotype was counted only a few times. The genes are TRBV7-8 and TRBJ2-1, with a tentative D call TRBD1 (5 bases). Germline V gives CDR1 SGHVS, CDR2 FQNEAQ. V was cut by 4 bases and J by 10 bases, with 20 bases left in between. The length of the CDR3 is 15 residues. CDR3 in amino acids: CASSWYTQGFGEQFF. For the CDR3, the DNA is TGTGCCAGCAGCTGGTACACCCAGGGATTTGGGGAGCAGTTCTTC.

The chain joins TRBV12-3 or TRBV12-4 to TRBJ2-1; weak D call: TRBD2 (6 bases). Trimming cost V 4 bases and J 7 bases, with 14 bases left between them. The CDR3 is 14 residues long. The CDR3 sequence: CASSWGGDPNEQFF. In DNA, the CDR3 is TGTGCCAGCAGTTGGGGCGGGGACCCAAATGAGCAGTTCTTC.

This clonotype was observed many times. The gene calls are TRBV11-1 and TRBJ2-7, with 8 positions matching TRBD1. The CDR3 has 18 residues. J gave up 2 bases and V 5 bases, and 17 bases lay outside the gene matches. Germline V gene lookup returns CDR1 SGHAT and CDR2 FQDESV (reference sequence). CDR3 nucleotide sequence: TGTGCCAGCAGCCCCTCTTGGATCCGGACAGGGATAACCTACGAGCAGTACTTC. This translates into CASSPSWIRTGITYEQYF.

This clonotype was observed a handful of times. V and J are TRBV27 and TRBJ2-1; 8 nucleotides match TRBD2. The CDR3 extends over 16 amino acids. Germline assignment: CDR1 MNHEY and CDR2 SMNVEV (reference sequence). With V trimmed by 5 bases and J by 0 bases, 6 bases remained unmatched. CDR3 residues: CASSRAGARSYNEQFF. CDR3 nucleotide sequence: TGTGCCAGCAGTAGAGCGGGGGCACGCTCCTACAATGAGCAGTTCTTC.

The chain couples TRBV6-5 to TRBJ2-3; 7 bases are a match to TRBD1. Germline loops: CDR1 MNHEY, CDR2 SVGAGI. This CDR3 is built from 16 residues. J gave up 3 bases and V 2 bases, and 8 bases lay outside the gene matches. The CDR3 sequence: CASSYPQGGRTDTQYF. The CDR3 nucleotides read TGTGCCAGCAGTTACCCCCAAGGGGGCAGGACAGATACGCAGTATTTT.